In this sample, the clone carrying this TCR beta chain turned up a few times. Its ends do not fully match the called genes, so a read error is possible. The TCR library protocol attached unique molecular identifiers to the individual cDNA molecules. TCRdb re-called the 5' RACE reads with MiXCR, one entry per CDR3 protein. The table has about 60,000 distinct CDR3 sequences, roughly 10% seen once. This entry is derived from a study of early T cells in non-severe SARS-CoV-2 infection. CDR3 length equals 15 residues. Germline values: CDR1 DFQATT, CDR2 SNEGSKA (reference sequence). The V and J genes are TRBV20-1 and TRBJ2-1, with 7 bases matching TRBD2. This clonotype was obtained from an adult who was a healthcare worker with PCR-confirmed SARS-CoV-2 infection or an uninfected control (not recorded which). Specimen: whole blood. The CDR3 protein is CSARVPGGLYSEQFF. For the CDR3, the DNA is TGCAGTGCTAGAGTCCCGGGAGGACTTTACAGTGAGCAGTTCTTC.